This is a list of T cell receptor beta chains from one sample in a study of cytomegalovirus exposure and HLA in healthy donors. Sequencing was performed with immunoSEQ multiplex PCR; in TCRdb, only in-frame clones are kept and a portion is missing. The sample carries 65,000 to 80,000 clones, approximately 74% recorded once. Source material: PBMCs. The receptors were gathered from a man between 35 and 55 years old in good health and CMV-seropositive. Both conserved end residues are part of each CDR3. Each record gives: D gene, V gene, clone size, J gene, CDR3 DNA, CDR3 protein. A D gene is named only where the DNA matches it firmly. Clone size, where shown, is once, few, many, or a class for clones that have expanded.

TRBD2	TRBV2	once	TRBJ2-1	TGTGCCAGCAGTGCGTGGGCTAGCGGGAGCCGTCAGGGTGAGCAGTTCTTC	CASSAWASGSRQGEQFF
TRBD1	TRBV6-6	NA	TRBJ1-5	TGTGCCAGCAGAACCCAGGGGGCGTTGGGACAGCCCCAGCATTTT	CASRTQGALGQPQHF
NA	TRBV6-5	NA	TRBJ1-1	TGTGCCAGCAGCCTAGAGGGTCGAGGGAACACTGAAGCTTTCTTT	CASSLEGRGNTEAFF
NA	TRBV10-2	NA	TRBJ2-2	TGCGCCAGCGCGGGATTGAACACCGGGGAGCTGTTTTTT	CASAGLNTGELFF
NA	TRBV4-1	NA	TRBJ2-1	TGCGCCAGCAGCCAAGATCCAAGGGGGGGGGCTTACAATGAGCAGTTCTTC	CASSQDPRGGAYNEQFF
TRBD2	TRBV7-2	NA	TRBJ2-3	TGTGCCAGCAGCTACCGACTAGCGGGAGCTCTAGATACGCAGTATTTT	CASSYRLAGALDTQYF
NA	TRBV11-2	NA	TRBJ1-2	TGTGCCAGCAGCTTAGGCCAGAACTATGGCTACACCTTC	CASSLGQNYGYTF
NA	TRBV5-1	NA	TRBJ2-1	TGCGCCAGCAGGGAGGGACTTAGCTCCTACAATGAGCAGTTCTTC	CASREGLSSYNEQFF
NA	TRBV6-1	once	TRBJ2-6	TGTGCCAGCAGTGAAGGAGTCTTCGGGGGGCTGGGGGCCAACGTCCTGACTTTC	CASSEGVFGGLGANVLTF
NA	TRBV25-1	once	TRBJ1-2	TGTGCCAGCTCGGGTGGGTCCTATGGCTACACCTTC	CASSGGSYGYTF
NA	TRBV28	NA	TRBJ2-1	TGTGCCAGCAGTTTTGTGGGGCTGTCCTACAATGAGCAGTTCTTC	CASSFVGLSYNEQFF
NA	TRBV9	NA	TRBJ1-6	TGTGCCAGCAGCCCCCGTTTGGGCCAGGCCCCGAATTCACCCCTCCACTTT	CASSPRLGQAPNSPLHF
NA	TRBV19	NA	TRBJ2-4	TGTGCCAGTAGTATAGGCGGTGGAAACATTCAGTACTTC	CASSIGGGNIQYF
TRBD1	TRBV5-1	NA	TRBJ1-1	TGCGCCAGCAGCTCGACAGGGCCGAACACTGAAGCTTTCTTT	CASSSTGPNTEAFF
TRBD1	TRBV10-3	NA	TRBJ1-4	TGTGCCATCAGTGCTGGACAGGCCTACGATTCTAATGAAAAACTGTTTTTT	CAISAGQAYDSNEKLFF
NA	TRBV19	NA	TRBJ1-1	TGTGCCAGTAGTATCGGGGGGCTAACAGACGCTGAAGCTTTCTTT	CASSIGGLTDAEAFF
TRBD2	TRBV5-1	NA	TRBJ2-3	TGCGCCAGCAGCCTTGGAAAGAAAGCGGGAGTAACCGATACGCAGTATTTT	CASSLGKKAGVTDTQYF
TRBD1	TRBV6-5	few	TRBJ2-7	TGTGCCAGCAGTTACTCGGGGGTCAGGGGGTCCTACGAGCAGTACTTC	CASSYSGVRGSYEQYF
NA	TRBV6-5	NA	TRBJ1-1	TGTGCCAGCAGTTATGTGGGAGGCACTGAAGCTTTCTTT	CASSYVGGTEAFF
NA	TRBV28	once	TRBJ1-5	TGTGCCAGCCGTATACAGGGAGAAGTGAATCAGCCCCAGCATTTT	CASRIQGEVNQPQHF
NA	TRBV2	NA	TRBJ1-2	TGTGCCAGCAGTGAAAGCTCGATCTATGGCTACACCTTC	CASSESSIYGYTF
NA	TRBV6-1	NA	TRBJ2-1	TGTGCCAGCAGTGAACCCGCTAGGGGCTATGAGCAGTTCTTC	CASSEPARGYEQFF
NA	TRBV9	NA	TRBJ1-2	TGTGCCAGCAGCGTAGAGTGGGGGGGGAATGGCTACACCTTC	CASSVEWGGNGYTF
NA	TRBV10-3	NA	TRBJ1-5	TGTGCCATCAGTGAGTCCGTACAGGGATTTCAGCCCCAGCATTTT	CAISESVQGFQPQHF